This T cell receptor beta chain is drawn from a study of cytomegalovirus exposure and HLA in healthy donors. Whole-study context: About 200 million T cells yielded 117 million unique TCR beta sequences, as an earlier analysis found.

CDR1 and CDR2 (germline): SQVTM, ANQGSEA. The CDR3 length is 17 residues. J gave up 1 base and V 1 base, and 12 bases lay outside the gene matches. General study findings and limits: A missense DCLRE1C variant was associated with V- and J-gene trimming of TCR beta chains in a later analysis, and an independent cohort replicated the association.

Note on this clone: Its antigen remains unknown.

13 Jbeta primers and 60 Vbeta primers were used for the PCR. The method was immunoSEQ multiplex PCR; TCRdb's version includes in-frame clones alone and lacks a portion of them. The profile shows roughly 140,000 clones, about three quarters of them singletons. Sequencing was done on a sample of PBMCs. This chain links TRBV29-1 with TRBJ2-5, with 7 positions matching TRBD2. This sequence originates from a male donor in good health and CMV-seronegative. The CDR3 DNA reads TGCAGCGTTGAAGGCCCGCTCCCTAGCGGCTCCCAAGAGACCCAGTACTTC. As protein: CSVEGPLPSGSQETQYF. The whole variable domain, remainder taken from reference TRBV29-1 and TRBJ2-5, is SAVISQKPSRDICQRGTSLTIQCQVDSQVTMMFWYRQQPGQSLTLIATANQGSEATYESGFVIDKFPISRPNLTFSTLTVSNMSPEDSSIYLCSVEGPLPSGSQETQYFGPGTRLLVL.